Following are 3 T cell receptor beta chains from one sample sequenced in a study of blood T cells in healthy people across ages. Combining a sample-barcoded 5' primer with a J-beta primer mix, a second PCR ran for roughly 6 to 12 cycles. TCRdb passed the 5' RACE reads through MiXCR, listing each CDR3 protein once. The profile covers fewer than 2,000,000 distinct CDR3 sequences, with about 31% appearing a single time and roughly 10% taken by the ten largest. What was sequenced was blood. The receptors originated from a woman aged 30 to 39 in good health.

The table lists this clonotype with a count of one. The chain uses TRBV28 and TRBJ2-1, with 11 positions matching TRBD2. Per germline, CDR1 MDHEN and CDR2 SYDVKM. This CDR3 comprises 16 residues. The junction had 8 bases not matched to a gene; V was cut back by 4 bases and J by 6 bases. CDR3 protein: CASSSIAGGLINEQFF. CDR3 nucleotides: TGTGCCAGCAGTTCAATAGCGGGAGGGCTTATCAATGAGCAGTTCTTC. The whole variable domain, remainder taken from reference TRBV28 and TRBJ2-1, is DVKVTQSSRYLVKRTGEKVFLECVQDMDHENMFWYRQDPGLGLRLIYFSYDVKMKEKGDIPEGYSVSREKKERFSLILESASTNQTSMYLCASSSIAGGLINEQFFGPGTRLTVL.

The genes are TRBV7-2 and TRBJ2-7, with D possibly matching TRBD2 (5 bases). Germline V gene data show CDR1 as SGHTA and CDR2 as FQGNSA. The CDR3 loop spans 14 amino acids. Trimming removed 3 bases at V and 3 bases at J, with 12 bases between. CDR3 nucleotide sequence: TGTGCCAGCAGCTTCCCAGCGGCTCACTACGAGCAGTACTTC. The encoded protein is CASSFPAAHYEQYF.

The V gene is TRBV7-2, the J gene TRBJ1-2; no firm D call. This CDR3 region has 14 residues. Germline CDR1 SGHTA, CDR2 FQGNSA. The germline V and J ends were trimmed by 5 bases and 7 bases, with 17 bases remaining between them. CDR3 sequence (DNA): TGTACCAGCAGCCCCACCCGGAAGGGAGGTGGCTACACCTTC. Translation: CTSSPTRKGGGYTF.